Following are 5 T cell receptor beta chains from one sample sequenced in a study of identical twins. TCRdb called the 5' RACE reads again in MiXCR, with one record for every CDR3 protein. The sample contains roughly 690,000 distinct CDR3 sequences, around 6% of which appear only once. Material for sequencing was naive T cells sorted from blood. The receptors were sampled from a man younger than 35 in good health.

The gene calls are TRBV5-4 and TRBJ2-3; D call uncertain. V shed 2 bases and J shed 6 bases, with 13 bases lying between them. Germline lookup yields CDR1 SGHNT and CDR2 YYREEE (reference sequence). The CDR3 loop spans 14 amino acids. The CDR3 sequence: CASSFARDLDTQYF. DNA of the CDR3: TGTGCCAGCAGCTTCGCCCGCGATTTGGATACGCAGTATTTT.

This clonotype has more than one count but fewer than ten. J is TRBJ2-7 and V is TRBV29-1; D is perhaps TRBD1 (6 bases). The CDR3 loop spans 14 amino acids. Germline V CDR1 and CDR2: SQVTM, ANQGSEA. The V end was cut by 6 bases, the J end by 3 bases, with 18 bases between. The CDR3 sequence is CSVETRDTDYEQYF. In DNA, the CDR3 is TGCAGCGTCGAAACGAGGGACACCGACTACGAGCAGTACTTC.

In this sample, this clonotype turned up many times. V and J are TRBV29-1 and TRBJ1-1; possibly TRBD1 for D (5 bases). CDR3 length: 13 amino acids. Germline CDR1 SQVTM, CDR2 ANQGSEA. V dropped 5 bases and J dropped 0 bases, with 10 bases sitting between them. CDR3 nucleotide sequence: TGCAGCGTTTGGGACCTAATGAACACTGAAGCTTTCTTT. This encodes CSVWDLMNTEAFF.

J is TRBJ2-7 and V is TRBV3-1, with 9 bases lining up with TRBD1. The ends lost 2 bases at V and 7 bases at J; junction bases unmatched: 3. Germline lookup yields CDR1 LGHDT and CDR2 YNNKEL (reference sequence). The CDR3 has 13 amino acids. The CDR3 here is CASSQSTGGEQYF. In DNA form, the CDR3 reads TGTGCCAGCAGCCAATCGACAGGGGGGGAGCAGTACTTC.

This clonotype was picked up many times. This chain joins TRBV20-1 and TRBJ2-7; 8 nucleotides match TRBD1. The CDR3 runs 13 residues. V shed 6 bases and J 3 bases; nucleotides not matched to a gene: 7. The germline V gene has CDR1 DFQATT and CDR2 SNEGSKA (reference sequence). The CDR3 DNA is TGCAGTGCCCGGGACAGGCGAAACTACGAGCAGTACTTC. Translation: CSARDRRNYEQYF.